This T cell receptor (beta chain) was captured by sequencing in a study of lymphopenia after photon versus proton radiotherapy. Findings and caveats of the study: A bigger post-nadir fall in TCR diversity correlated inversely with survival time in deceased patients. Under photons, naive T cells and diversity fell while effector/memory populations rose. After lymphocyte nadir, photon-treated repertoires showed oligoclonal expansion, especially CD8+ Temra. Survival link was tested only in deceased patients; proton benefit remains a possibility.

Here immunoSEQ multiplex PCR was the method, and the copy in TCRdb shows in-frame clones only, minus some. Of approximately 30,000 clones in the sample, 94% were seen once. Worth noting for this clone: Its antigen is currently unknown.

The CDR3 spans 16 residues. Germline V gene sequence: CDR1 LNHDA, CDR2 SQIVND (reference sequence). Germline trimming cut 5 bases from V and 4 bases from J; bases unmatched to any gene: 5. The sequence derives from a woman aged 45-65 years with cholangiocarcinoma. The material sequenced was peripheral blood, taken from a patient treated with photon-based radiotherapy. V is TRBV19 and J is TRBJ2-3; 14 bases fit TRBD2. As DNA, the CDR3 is TGTGCCAGTAGTGCGAGACTAGCGGGGGGGCCAGATACGCAGTATTTT. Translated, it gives CASSARLAGGPDTQYF.